A single sample is the source of the 8 T cell receptor beta chains below, sequenced in a study of cytomegalovirus exposure and HLA in healthy donors. It was with 60 Vbeta and 13 Jbeta primers that the PCR ran. The table came from immunoSEQ multiplex PCR; TCRdb's copy has only in-frame clones and leaves some out. The table has around 39,000 clones, 50% to 75% seen once; the top ten hold 8.7%. The sequencing sample was made of PBMCs. The origin of the receptors is a human donor in good health.

Only one count was recorded for this clone. The chain has TRBV29-1 and TRBJ2-7; the match to TRBD2 covers 11 bases. With 4 bases clipped from V and 1 base from J, the junction kept 3 bases outside the gene matches. The CDR3 has 14 residues. From germline, CDR1 is SQVTM and CDR2 ANQGSEA. CDR3 DNA sequence: TGCAGCGTTGGGACTAGCGGGCGATCCTACGAGCAGTACTTC. It yields the protein CSVGTSGRSYEQYF.

This clone has more than one count but fewer than ten. The rearrangement links TRBV10-3 to TRBJ1-1, with no clear D. The CDR3 runs to 11 residues. Germline V gene lookup returns CDR1 ENHRY and CDR2 SYGVKD. The ends were cut back, 7 bases at V and 5 bases at J, with 8 bases in the middle. CDR3 residues: CAIKRETEAFF. The CDR3 DNA is TGTGCCATCAAGAGAGAAACTGAAGCTTTCTTT.

There are a few counts of this clone. V is TRBV18 and J is TRBJ1-1, with D uncertain. The germline V gene encodes CDR1 KGHSH and CDR2 LQKENI. Trimming stripped 3 bases from V and 5 bases from J, with 13 bases between. The CDR3 consists of 14 residues. The CDR3 nucleotides are TGTGCCAGCTCACCCCAACTAAGATGGACTGAAGCTTTCTTT. Its translation: CASSPQLRWTEAFF.

The chain links TRBV7-3 to TRBJ1-5; D might be TRBD1 (6 bases). CDR1 SGHTA and CDR2 FQGTGA come from the germline V gene. This CDR3 is built from 19 residues. Trimming took off 6 bases at V and 0 bases at J, with 24 bases between the two ends. The CDR3 protein is CASRKKPQGEGYSNQPQHF. DNA for the CDR3: TGTGCCAGCAGGAAAAAACCACAGGGCGAGGGATATAGCAATCAGCCCCAGCATTTT. The variable domain in full, with the rest retrieved from reference TRBV7-3 and TRBJ1-5, is GAGVSQTPSNKVTEKGKYVELRCDPISGHTALYWYRQSLGQGPEFLIYFQGTGAADDSGLPNDRFFAVRPEGSVSTLKIQRTERGDSAVYLCASRKKPQGEGYSNQPQHFGDGTRLSIL.

This clone was seen a handful of times. This chain uses TRBV30 with TRBJ2-7, with D perhaps matching TRBD2 (7 bases). Trimming cost V 8 bases and J 5 bases, with 28 bases left between them. Germline V gene lookup returns CDR1 GTSNPN and CDR2 SVGIG (reference sequence). The CDR3 totals 16 residues. The CDR3 is CARTGPGGGHGHEQYF. CDR3 DNA sequence: TGTGCCCGAACTGGGCCGGGCGGGGGCCATGGCCACGAGCAGTACTTC.

V usage is TRBV9 and J usage is TRBJ2-1; 9 nucleotides align to TRBD1. Germline V gives CDR1 SGDLS, CDR2 YYNGEE. Trimming at V came to 8 bases and at J to 5 bases, leaving 5 bases not matched to a gene. The CDR3 extends over 13 amino acids. CDR3 amino acids: CASPGQGNNEQFF. CDR3 bases: TGTGCCAGTCCGGGACAGGGTAACAATGAGCAGTTCTTC.

The CDR3: CASSVDGGAYTGELFF. The CDR3 region has the DNA TGTGCCAGCAGTGTGGACGGGGGGGCCTACACCGGGGAGCTGTTTTTT. The chain recombines TRBV2 with TRBJ2-2; TRBD2 agrees at 8 bases. This CDR3 is built from 16 residues. Trimming removed 4 bases from V and 3 bases from J; junction bases left unmatched: 7. Per germline, CDR1 SNHLY and CDR2 FYNNEI.

The rearrangement uses TRBV2 and TRBJ1-1; no clear D. Germline V gives CDR1 SNHLY, CDR2 FYNNEI. V dropped 3 bases and J dropped 1 base, with 6 bases sitting between them. This CDR3 region has 13 residues. The CDR3 is CASSDGPNTEAFF. Written as DNA, the CDR3 is TGTGCCAGCAGTGATGGGCCGAACACTGAAGCTTTCTTT.